Shown below are 10 T cell receptor beta chains from a single sample sequenced in a study of cytomegalovirus exposure and HLA in healthy donors. PCR was performed using 60 Vbeta and 13 Jbeta primers. Clones were sequenced by immunoSEQ multiplex PCR, and TCRdb holds only the in-frame ones, with some missing. The sample lists 150,000 or so clones, around four fifths seen once, with about 1.3% in the top ten. Sequences were obtained from PBMCs. These receptors were obtained from a woman in her 30s in good health and CMV-seronegative.

DNA of the CDR3: TGCGCCAGCAGCTTGGCAGCTAACTATGGCTACACCTTC. It codes for CASSLAANYGYTF. V gene TRBV5-1 combines with J gene TRBJ1-2; D gene unclear. CDR3 size: 13 residues. CDR1 and CDR2 (germline): SGHRS, YFSETQ. Trimming took 0 bases from V and 0 from J, leaving 3 bases between them.

A single count supports this clone. The CDR3 region has the DNA TGTGCCAGCAGTGCCGGACACAATAGCAATCAGCCCCAGCATTTT. Its protein is CASSAGHNSNQPQHF. J is TRBJ1-5 and V is TRBV6-1, with D possibly TRBD1 on 5 matching bases. The CDR3 length is 15 residues. Trimming stripped 4 bases from V and 0 bases from J, with 10 bases between. Germline CDR1 reads MNHNS; CDR2 reads SASEGT.

The V gene is TRBV5-1, the J gene TRBJ1-1; 7 bases fit TRBD1. The length of the CDR3 is 16 residues. Germline CDR1 reads SGHRS; CDR2 reads YFSETQ. Germline trimming cut 0 bases from V and 8 bases from J; bases unmatched to any gene: 13. The DNA for the CDR3 is TGCGCCAGCAGCTTGGCCAGACAGGGCACGGGAGGGGAAGCTTTCTTT. Protein sequence: CASSLARQGTGGEAFF.

The V gene is TRBV5-4, the J gene TRBJ1-1; D gene uncertain. Germline assignment: CDR1 SGHNT and CDR2 YYREEE (reference sequence). CDR3 length: 14 residues. V shed 3 bases and J shed 5 bases, with 14 bases lying between them. The CDR3 reads CASSWRDPGTEAFF. In DNA form, the CDR3 reads TGTGCCAGCAGCTGGCGGGATCCAGGTACTGAAGCTTTCTTT.

This clone has a handful of counts. The chain has TRBV25-1 and TRBJ2-3; weak D call: TRBD2 (6 bases). This CDR3 comprises 13 residues. Germline CDR1 is MGHDK and CDR2 is SYGVNS. Deletions cut 11 bases from V and 0 bases from J, with 12 bases between. The DNA of the CDR3 is TGTGCCGCAGGAGGGGCGAGCACAGATACGCAGTATTTT. It codes for CAAGGASTDTQYF.

The CDR3 loop reads CASSPQRGSYNEQFF. The CDR3 bases are TGTGCCAGCAGCCCCCAGCGGGGGTCCTACAATGAGCAGTTCTTC. The rearrangement links TRBV7-6 to TRBJ2-1, with 8 nucleotides matching TRBD2. The junction had 4 bases not matched to a gene; V was cut back by 5 bases and J by 1 base. CDR3 length equals 15 residues. Germline CDR1 SGHVS, CDR2 FNYEAQ.

The CDR3 loop reads CASAPTRGNQPQHF. CDR3 sequence (DNA): TGTGCCAGTGCACCAACTCGAGGCAATCAGCCCCAGCATTTT. The rearrangement joins TRBV6-6 to TRBJ1-5; unclear D gene. Germline-derived CDR1 and CDR2 are MNHNY and SVGAGI (reference sequence). Trimming stripped 9 bases from V and 2 bases from J, with 14 bases between. This CDR3 spans 14 amino acids.

V gene TRBV19 combines with J gene TRBJ1-2, with D perhaps TRBD1 (5 bases). Looked up from germline, CDR1 is LNHDA and CDR2 is SQIVND (reference sequence). This CDR3 has 12 residues. Trimming cost V 5 bases and J 8 bases, with 12 bases left between them. The CDR3 DNA follows: TGTGCCAGTAGTCCCCAGGGTCCGGGCTACACCTTC. Translation gives CASSPQGPGYTF.

This clone has only one observation. The chain recombines TRBV5-1 with TRBJ1-4; 7 nucleotides align to TRBD1. The CDR3 is 16 residues long. Per the germline V gene, CDR1 is SGHRS and CDR2 is YFSETQ. The V gene end was trimmed by 3 bases and the J gene end by 4 bases; junction bases not matched to a gene: 9. The CDR3 sequence is CASSSQGVGSNEKLFF. The CDR3 region has the DNA TGCGCCAGCAGCTCCCAGGGGGTCGGGAGTAATGAAAAACTGTTTTTT.

V is TRBV5-1 and J is TRBJ2-7, with 8 bases lining up with TRBD2. From germline, CDR1 is SGHRS and CDR2 YFSETQ. Germline trimming cut 3 bases from V and 7 bases from J; bases unmatched to any gene: 9. This CDR3 region has 14 residues. The DNA of the CDR3 is TGCGCCAGCAGCTCCGGGGGGGGAGCGGGGGAGCAGTACTTC. Its protein is CASSSGGGAGEQYF.